These 9 T cell receptor beta chains came from one sample sequenced in a study of cytomegalovirus exposure and HLA in healthy donors. PCR primers comprised 60 Vbeta and 13 Jbeta primers. Assay: immunoSEQ multiplex PCR; the TCRdb copy retains only in-frame clones and omits some. The table lists about 100,000 clones, roughly 80% of them singletons. The sequenced sample was PBMCs. The origin of the receptors is a man in his forties or fifties in good health and CMV-seropositive.

The CDR3 DNA is TGTGCCATCAGTGGAGACAAATACGATTTCGCGAACACCGGGGAGCTGTTTTTT. It codes for CAISGDKYDFANTGELFF. The J gene is TRBJ2-2, the V gene TRBV10-3; D is ambiguous. The CDR3 is made up of 18 amino acids. Germline values: CDR1 ENHRY, CDR2 SYGVKD. The ends were cut back, 4 bases at V and 0 bases at J, with 18 bases in the middle.

This clone came up a few times. This chain links TRBV28 with TRBJ1-1; D ambiguous. The CDR3 length is 17 residues. V gave up 3 bases and J gave up 4 bases, with 21 bases separating them. CDR1 is MDHEN and CDR2 is SYDVKM in the germline V gene. CDR3 loop: CASSLLGSGPGSTEAFF. CDR3 in DNA: TGTGCCAGCAGTTTGTTGGGGTCGGGCCCCGGGAGCACTGAAGCTTTCTTT.

The chain uses TRBV4-2 and TRBJ1-2; D perhaps matches TRBD1 (5 bases). Germline CDR1 is LGHNA and CDR2 is YNFKEQ. Between the trimmed V and J ends, which lost 0 bases and 2 bases, there was a span of 10 bases. The CDR3 has 15 residues. In DNA, the CDR3 is TGTGCCAGCAGCCAAGAGGGACGGGAGAACTATGGCTACACCTTC. This gives the protein CASSQEGRENYGYTF.

V gene TRBV10-2 combines with J gene TRBJ2-1; the match to TRBD2 covers 8 bases. The V gene's germline CDR1 is WSHSY and CDR2 SAAADI. J lost 7 bases, V lost 0 bases, and 14 bases had no gene match. The CDR3 extends over 18 amino acids. CDR3 in DNA: TGCGCCAGCAGTGAGTCCATCCATTTGCGGGGGGTCAGAAATGAGCAGTTCTTC. It encodes CASSESIHLRGVRNEQFF.

This clone was seen more than once but under ten times. The chain employs TRBV29-1 and TRBJ2-1; D is possibly TRBD2 (6 bases). Per the germline V gene, CDR1 is SQVTM and CDR2 is ANQGSEA. CDR3 length: 14 amino acids. Trimming removed 2 bases at V and 5 bases at J, with 13 bases between. CDR3 sequence: CSVETSRLNNEQFF. The DNA for the CDR3 is TGCAGCGTTGAAACTAGCAGACTCAACAATGAGCAGTTCTTC.

The chain recombines TRBV28 with TRBJ2-3, with TRBD2 identical over 8 bases. The CDR3 runs 15 residues. V dropped 5 bases and J dropped 6; count of bases not matched to a gene: 10. Germline V gene sequence: CDR1 MDHEN, CDR2 SYDVKM. CDR3 residues: CASSAPREGKDTQYF. CDR3 in DNA: TGTGCCAGCAGTGCCCCTCGGGAGGGCAAGGATACGCAGTATTTT.

The gene calls are TRBV4-3 and TRBJ2-3; D gene unclear. Deletions cut 0 bases from V and 3 bases from J, with 16 bases between. Germline V gene lookup returns CDR1 LGHNA and CDR2 YSLEER. The CDR3 is 17 residues long. This CDR3 is CASSQDYFVIETDTQYF. The CDR3 DNA sequence: TGCGCCAGCAGCCAAGATTACTTCGTCATCGAAACAGATACGCAGTATTTT.

This clone appeared once. The chain carries TRBV19 and TRBJ2-5, with TRBD2 as a possible D gene (6 bases). This CDR3 has 17 residues. Germline V gene data show CDR1 as LNHDA and CDR2 as SQIVND (reference sequence). V gave up 4 bases and J gave up 4 bases, with 22 bases separating them. CDR3 sequence reads: CASSSLASVREAETQYF. The DNA of the CDR3 is TGTGCCAGTAGTAGCCTCGCTAGCGTAAGGGAGGCAGAGACCCAGTACTTC.

CDR3 coding DNA: TGCAGCGTACGAGCGGGAGGGCCTAGGACAGATACGCAGTATTTT. It specifies CSVRAGGPRTDTQYF. The rearrangement joins TRBV29-1 to TRBJ2-3; TRBD2 aligns across 10 bases. Germline CDR1 is SQVTM and CDR2 is ANQGSEA. The V gene end was trimmed by 6 bases and the J gene end by 3 bases; junction bases not matched to a gene: 9. CDR3 length equals 15 residues.